This entry lists 23 T cell receptor beta chains sequenced from one sample in a study of T cells in Graves' hyperthyroidism and ophthalmopathy. RNA transcripts yielded amplified TCR beta CDR3 regions. RT-PCR in the first round (using the HTBI primer set) targeted the TCR CDR3. MiXCR, run by TCRdb on the multiplex PCR reads, gives a single entry per CDR3 protein. Seen here are under 350,000 distinct CDR3 sequences, approximately 22% observed once, and the top ten hold over 45%. The sample consisted of blood. The origin of the receptors is a woman between 50 and 59 years old with Graves' hyperthyroidism.

This clonotype was seen only a few times. The chain employs TRBV30 and TRBJ1-3; TRBD1 agrees at 11 bases. With 3 bases clipped from V and 0 bases from J, the junction kept 7 bases outside the gene matches. The CDR3 runs 17 residues. Germline assignment: CDR1 GTSNPN and CDR2 SVGIG (reference sequence). This CDR3 reads CAWRGGTGGRSGNTIYF. The CDR3 nucleotides are TGTGCCTGGAGGGGAGGGACAGGGGGTCGCTCTGGAAACACCATATATTTT.

The table lists this clonotype with many counts. J is TRBJ1-2 and V is TRBV5-5, with 7 nucleotides matching TRBD1. CDR1 SGHKS and CDR2 YYEKEE come from the germline V gene (reference sequence). The CDR3 totals 14 residues. With 4 bases clipped from V and 2 bases from J, the junction kept 5 bases outside the gene matches. The CDR3 here is CASSQDRPNYGYTF. The DNA for the CDR3 is TGTGCCAGCAGCCAGGACAGGCCAAACTATGGCTACACCTTC.

This clonotype was counted at least ten times. J is TRBJ1-1 and V is TRBV11-2; TRBD1 might be the D (5 bases). Trimming stripped 6 bases from V and 0 bases from J, with 11 bases between. The germline V gene encodes CDR1 SGHAT and CDR2 FQNNGV. This CDR3 has 14 amino acids. CDR3 nucleotide sequence: TGTGCCAGCAGGGACTTCAGGGTGAACACTGAAGCTTTCTTT. Translated, it gives CASRDFRVNTEAFF.

This sequence joins TRBV6-1 and TRBJ1-2; maybe TRBD1 (6 bases). Deletions cut 2 bases from V and 4 bases from J, with 8 bases between. Germline values: CDR1 MNHNS, CDR2 SASEGT. This CDR3 has 13 amino acids. This CDR3 is CASSETGPYGYTF. The CDR3 DNA reads TGTGCCAGCAGTGAAACAGGGCCCTATGGCTACACCTTC.

This clonotype was seen a handful of times. The chain carries TRBV7-9 and TRBJ2-1; TRBD1 matches 8 bases. J gave up 2 bases and V 3 bases, and 3 bases lay outside the gene matches. The CDR3 length is 15 residues. Germline CDR1 is SEHNR and CDR2 is FQNEAQ (reference sequence). The CDR3 sequence is CASSFGQGPYNEQFF. For the CDR3, the DNA is TGTGCCAGCAGCTTCGGACAGGGCCCCTACAATGAGCAGTTCTTC.

The table lists this clonotype with many counts. This chain connects TRBV5-1 to TRBJ1-1; 11 nucleotides agree with TRBD1. The CDR3 length is 14 residues. With 3 bases clipped from V and 2 bases from J, the junction kept 0 bases outside the gene matches. Germline assignment: CDR1 SGHRS and CDR2 YFSETQ. The CDR3 protein is CASSWTGGNTEAFF. As DNA, the CDR3 is TGCGCCAGCAGCTGGACAGGGGGCAACACTGAAGCTTTCTTT.

This clonotype has more than one count but fewer than ten. The chain uses TRBV6-1 and TRBJ2-2, with TRBD2 matching over 8 bases. Germline CDR1 reads MNHNS; CDR2 reads SASEGT. This CDR3 is 14 amino acids long. The V segment lost 8 bases and the J segment 6 bases; nucleotides outside the gene matches: 8. The DNA for the CDR3 is TGTGCCAGCCGGGGAGGACTAGCCGCCGGGGAGCTGTTTTTT. It encodes CASRGGLAAGELFF.

The chain recombines TRBV27 with TRBJ1-2; TRBD1 aligns across 10 bases. CDR3 length: 14 residues. With V trimmed by 5 bases and J by 6 bases, 6 bases remained unmatched. From germline, CDR1 is MNHEY and CDR2 SMNVEV (reference sequence). CDR3 in DNA: TGTGCCAGCAGTAACCAGACAGGGGGCGATGGCTACACCTTC. It codes for CASSNQTGGDGYTF.

CDR3 DNA sequence: TGTGCCAGCCGACACGAGGATAAGTATGGCTACACCTTC. Its translation is CASRHEDKYGYTF. V is TRBV6-1 and J is TRBJ1-2; D remains unclear. V was clipped by 8 bases and J by 5 bases, with 15 bases between them. Germline CDR1 reads MNHNS; CDR2 reads SASEGT. The CDR3 length is 13 residues.

In this sample, this clonotype turned up many times. V gene TRBV3-1 combines with J gene TRBJ2-4, with D perhaps TRBD1 or TRBD2 (5 bases each). In germline, CDR1 is LGHDT, CDR2 YNNKEL (reference sequence). Between the trimmed V and J ends, which lost 2 bases and 0 bases, there was a span of 14 bases. CDR3 length: 17 amino acids. The CDR3 region has the DNA TGTGCCAGCAGCCAAAGGGGAGCGTCCGGAGCCAAAAACATTCAGTACTTC. It is translated as CASSQRGASGAKNIQYF.

This clonotype was recorded a few times. Germline and junction disagree at one end, which may indicate a read error. This sequence joins TRBV7-7 and TRBJ2-1, with 7 nucleotides matching TRBD2. The length of the CDR3 is 16 residues. From germline, CDR1 is SSHAT and CDR2 FNYEAQ (reference sequence). CDR3 amino acids: CASSLAGGSPYNEQFF. The CDR3 bases are TGTGCTAGCAGCTTAGCAGGCGGGAGCCCGTACAATGAGCAGTTCTTC.

The genes are TRBV29-1 and TRBJ2-5; either TRBD1 or TRBD2 may fit D (5 bases each). This CDR3 has 13 amino acids. Germline V gene lookup returns CDR1 SQVTM and CDR2 ANQGSEA. V was clipped by 6 bases and J by 5 bases, with 16 bases between them. The DNA for the CDR3 is TGCAGCGTCGGGGCTAGTTTGGGTGAGACCCAGTACTTC. Protein product: CSVGASLGETQYF.

This clonotype was counted a few times. This chain uses TRBV7-6 with TRBJ1-6; 8 nucleotides agree with TRBD1. After removal of 8 bases from V and 6 bases from J, the junction contained 9 bases not matched to a gene. Germline V gene lookup returns CDR1 SGHVS and CDR2 FNYEAQ. This CDR3 contains 15 residues. The CDR3 sequence: CASREAGGRNSPLHF. CDR3 in DNA: TGTGCCAGCCGCGAAGCAGGGGGCCGTAATTCACCCCTCCACTTT.

The chain employs TRBV7-2 and TRBJ1-5; D is undetermined. CDR3 length: 13 amino acids. Germline V gene sequence: CDR1 SGHTA, CDR2 FQGNSA. The ends were cut back, 1 base at V and 5 bases at J, with 6 bases in the middle. This chain's CDR3 is CASSLGAYQPQHF. CDR3 sequence (DNA): TGTGCCAGCAGCTTAGGGGCTTATCAGCCCCAGCATTTT.

Only a few counts were recorded for this clonotype. The chain uses TRBV18 and TRBJ1-5; D perhaps matches TRBD1 (5 bases). V lost 2 bases to trimming and J lost 6 bases, with 23 bases between them. Germline-derived CDR1 and CDR2 are KGHSH and LQKENI. This CDR3 is 18 amino acids long. This CDR3 is CASSPFRGANAIAQPQHF. The DNA for the CDR3 is TGTGCCAGCTCACCATTTCGAGGGGCCAACGCCATAGCTCAGCCCCAGCATTTT. The whole variable domain, filled in from reference TRBV18 and TRBJ1-5, reads NAGVMQNPRHLVRRRGQEARLRCSPMKGHSHVYWYRQLPEEGLKFMVYLQKENIIDESGMPKERFSAEFPKEGPSILRIQQVVRGDSAAYFCASSPFRGANAIAQPQHFGDGTRLSIL.

This clonotype was counted ten times or more. V gene TRBV7-9 combines with J gene TRBJ1-5; 8 nucleotides line up with TRBD1. The CDR3 is 15 amino acids. V lost 0 bases and J lost 6; bases outside the gene matches: 4. Per germline, CDR1 SEHNR and CDR2 FQNEAQ (reference sequence). The DNA of the CDR3 is TGTGCCAGCAGCTTAGCTGGACAGGGCTTTCAGCCCCAGCATTTT. Amino acid sequence: CASSLAGQGFQPQHF.

This clonotype appeared many times. This chain uses TRBV6-2 or TRBV6-3 with TRBJ2-7; D is undetermined. The V gene lost 8 bases and the J gene lost 0 bases, with 14 bases spanning the gap. The CDR3 has 14 amino acids. Germline V lookup: CDR1 MNHEY, CDR2 SVGEGT. The CDR3 here is CASGVVRRSYEQYF. CDR3 DNA: TGTGCCAGCGGGGTTGTGAGGCGCTCCTACGAGCAGTACTTC.

This clonotype was observed a handful of times. V is TRBV10-3 and J is TRBJ1-5, with unresolved D. Trimming removed 3 bases at V and 2 bases at J, with 11 bases between. Germline assignment: CDR1 ENHRY and CDR2 SYGVKD. The length of the CDR3 is 15 residues. Written as DNA, the CDR3 is TGTGCCATCAGTGATGGCATTTCAGGCAATCAGCCCCAGCATTTT. Translating gives CAISDGISGNQPQHF.

This clonotype was counted at least ten times. The chain uses TRBV6-1 and TRBJ1-1; a weak D match, TRBD1 (6 bases). V was shortened by 6 bases and J by 5 bases, with 16 bases between the two germline ends. The CDR3 extends over 14 amino acids. Germline values: CDR1 MNHNS, CDR2 SASEGT. In DNA form, the CDR3 reads TGTGCCAGCAGGCTACAGGGAGGGGGGACTGAAGCTTTCTTT. Its protein is CASRLQGGGTEAFF.

The chain is built from TRBV7-3 and TRBJ2-7; 9 bases are a match to TRBD1. Germline V gives CDR1 SGHTA, CDR2 FQGTGA. There are 15 residues in the CDR3. Unmatched junction bases numbered 6, after V lost 1 base and J lost 5 bases. The CDR3 loop is CASSLIGTGINEQYF. In nucleotides, the CDR3 is TGTGCCAGCAGCTTAATCGGGACAGGGATCAACGAGCAGTACTTC.

Only one count was recorded for this clonotype. The gene calls are TRBV6-5 and TRBJ2-5; D is ambiguous. Trimming stripped 0 bases from V and 5 bases from J, with 13 bases between. Germline assignment: CDR1 MNHEY and CDR2 SVGAGI. The CDR3 is 15 amino acids. The CDR3 DNA is TGTGCCAGCAGTTACTCGGGTAGCTCCTGGGAGACCCAGTACTTC. Its protein product is CASSYSGSSWETQYF.

This clonotype was picked up many times. One end of the junction is discordant with germline, which a read error may explain. The chain combines TRBV20-1 with TRBJ2-3, with 11 nucleotides matching TRBD2. Germline lookup yields CDR1 DFQATT and CDR2 SNEGSKA (reference sequence). The CDR3 has 15 residues. Here the CDR3 reads CSAGETSGVTDTQYF. The CDR3 nucleotides are TGCAGTGCTGGAGAGACTAGCGGGGTCACAGATACGCAGTATTTT.

This clonotype has a count of ten or more. This chain connects TRBV30 to TRBJ2-5, with 7 positions matching TRBD1. CDR1 is GTSNPN and CDR2 is SVGIG in the germline V gene (reference sequence). The V and J ends lost 8 bases and 2 bases, in that order; junction bases with no gene match: 5. The length of the CDR3 is 12 residues. The CDR3 DNA follows: TGTGCCGCTCGGGACAGACAAGAGACCCAGTACTTC. It translates to CAARDRQETQYF.